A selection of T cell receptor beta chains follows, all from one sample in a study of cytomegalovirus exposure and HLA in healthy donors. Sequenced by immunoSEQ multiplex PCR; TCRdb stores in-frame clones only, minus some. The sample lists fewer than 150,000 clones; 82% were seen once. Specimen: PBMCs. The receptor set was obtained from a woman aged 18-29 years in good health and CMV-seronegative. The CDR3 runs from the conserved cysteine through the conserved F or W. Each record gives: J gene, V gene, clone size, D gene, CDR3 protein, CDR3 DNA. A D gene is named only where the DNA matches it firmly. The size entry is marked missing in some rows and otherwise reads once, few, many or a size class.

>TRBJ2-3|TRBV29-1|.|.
CSPKGVGDTQYF
TGCAGCCCTAAAGGGGTCGGGGATACGCAGTATTTT
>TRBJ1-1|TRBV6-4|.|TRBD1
CASSPGQGPTEAFF
TGTGCCAGCAGTCCTGGACAGGGCCCCACTGAAGCTTTCTTT
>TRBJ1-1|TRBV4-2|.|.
CASSQDVPGHYTNTEAFF
TGTGCCAGCAGCCAAGATGTCCCCGGACACTATACGAACACTGAAGCTTTCTTT
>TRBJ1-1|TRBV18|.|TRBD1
CASSPARDSQTFF
TGTGCCAGCTCACCCGCACGGGACAGCCAAACTTTCTTT
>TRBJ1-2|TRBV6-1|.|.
CASSEAYGGASRYTF
TGTGCCAGCAGTGAAGCATATGGGGGCGCCTCTCGCTACACCTTC
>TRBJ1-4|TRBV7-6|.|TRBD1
CASSLQGAGEKLFF
TGTGCCAGCAGCTTACAGGGGGCCGGCGAAAAACTGTTTTTT
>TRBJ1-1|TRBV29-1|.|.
CSVGGREAFF
TGCAGCGTTGGTGGGAGGGAAGCTTTCTTT
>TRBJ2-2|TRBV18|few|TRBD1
CASSPRQGNTGELFF
TGTGCCAGCTCACCTCGACAGGGGAACACCGGGGAGCTGTTTTTT
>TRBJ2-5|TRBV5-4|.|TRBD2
CASTTSGGETQYF
TGTGCCAGCACCACCAGCGGGGGAGAGACCCAGTACTTC
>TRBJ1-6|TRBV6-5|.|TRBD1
CASSPDRDSPLHF
TGTGCCAGCAGTCCCGACAGGGACTCACCCCTCCACTTT
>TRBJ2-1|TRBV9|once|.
CASSVEGTHNEQFF
TGTGCCAGCAGCGTAGAAGGGACTCACAATGAGCAGTTCTTC
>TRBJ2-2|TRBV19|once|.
CASINPGELTGELFF
TGTGCCAGTATAAATCCAGGGGAGTTGACCGGGGAGCTGTTTTTT
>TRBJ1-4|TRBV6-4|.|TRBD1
CASSDSMGTGVEKLFF
TGTGCCAGCAGTGACTCGATGGGGACAGGGGTCGAAAAACTGTTTTTT
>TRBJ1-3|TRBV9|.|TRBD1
CASSARTGAISGNTIYF
TGTGCCAGCAGCGCTCGGACAGGGGCGATCTCTGGAAACACCATATATTTT
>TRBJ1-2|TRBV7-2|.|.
CASSLMAVDGYTF
TGTGCCAGCAGCTTAATGGCGGTGGATGGCTACACCTTC
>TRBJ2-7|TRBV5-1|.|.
CASSPEGPGPYEQYF
TGCGCCAGCAGCCCGGAGGGGCCGGGGCCCTACGAGCAGTACTTC
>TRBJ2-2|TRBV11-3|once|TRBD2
CASSFRLADTGELFF
TGTGCCAGCAGCTTCCGACTAGCGGACACCGGGGAGCTGTTTTTT
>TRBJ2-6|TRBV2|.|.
CASSELGMGTLGSSGANVLTF
TGTGCCAGCAGTGAACTCGGGATGGGGACTCTAGGGAGCTCTGGGGCCAACGTCCTGACTTTC
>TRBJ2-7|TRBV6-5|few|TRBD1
CATNKWDRGISEQYF
TGTGCCACCAACAAGTGGGACAGGGGGATTAGCGAGCAGTACTTC
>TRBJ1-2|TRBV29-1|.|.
CSANLGQPGYTF
TGCAGCGCCAACCTTGGACAACCGGGCTACACCTTC
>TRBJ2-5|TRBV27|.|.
CASSLSGGPTQYF
TGTGCCAGCAGTTTATCGGGGGGGCCGACCCAGTACTTC
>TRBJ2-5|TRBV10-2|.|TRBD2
CATWTSGGTQETQYF
TGCGCCACCTGGACTAGCGGGGGGACCCAAGAGACCCAGTACTTC
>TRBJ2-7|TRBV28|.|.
CASRTTGSSYEQYF
TGTGCCAGCAGGACCACAGGTTCGTCCTACGAGCAGTACTTC
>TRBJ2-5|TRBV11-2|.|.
CASSLERGWETQYF
TGTGCCAGCAGCTTAGAGCGGGGTTGGGAGACCCAGTACTTC
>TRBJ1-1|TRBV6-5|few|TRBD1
CASRWTGNTEAFF
TGTGCCAGCAGGTGGACAGGGAACACTGAAGCTTTCTTT
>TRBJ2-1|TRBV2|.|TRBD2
CASSENLRTSGNNEQFF
TGTGCCAGCAGTGAAAACCTTAGGACTAGCGGGAACAATGAGCAGTTCTTC
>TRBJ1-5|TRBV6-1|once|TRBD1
CASSGPGQGSNQPQHF
TGTGCCAGCAGTGGACCGGGACAGGGGAGCAATCAGCCCCAGCATTTT
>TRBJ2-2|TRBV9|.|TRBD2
CASSVLWTSGTPTGELFF
TGTGCCAGCAGCGTTCTTTGGACTAGCGGGACACCCACCGGGGAGCTGTTTTTT
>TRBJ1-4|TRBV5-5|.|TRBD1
CASSLEGGVRRSEKLFF
TGTGCCAGCAGCTTGGAAGGGGGCGTAAGGAGGAGTGAAAAACTGTTTTTT
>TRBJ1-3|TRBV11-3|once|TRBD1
CASSFRQGGGNTIYF
TGTGCCAGCAGCTTCCGACAGGGAGGTGGAAACACCATATATTTT
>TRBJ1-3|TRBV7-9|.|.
CASSAVGSGNTIYF
TGTGCCAGCAGCGCGGTCGGCTCTGGAAACACCATATATTTT
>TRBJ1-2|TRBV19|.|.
CASSIRDYGYTF
TGTGCCAGTAGTATCAGGGACTATGGCTACACCTTC
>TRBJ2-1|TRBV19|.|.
CASSIGGSYNEQFF
TGTGCCAGTAGTATAGGAGGCTCCTACAATGAGCAGTTCTTC
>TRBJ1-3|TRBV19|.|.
CASRRPGASGNTIYF
TGTGCCAGTCGGCGCCCAGGGGCATCCGGAAACACCATATATTTT
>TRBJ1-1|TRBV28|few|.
CASRTAGYEAFF
TGTGCCAGCAGGACTGCAGGGTATGAAGCTTTCTTT
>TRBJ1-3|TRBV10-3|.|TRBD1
CAISGTAILPSGNTIYF
TGTGCCATTTCCGGGACAGCTATACTCCCTTCTGGAAACACCATATATTTT
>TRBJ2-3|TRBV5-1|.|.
CASSLAARAATDTQYF
TGCGCCAGCAGCTTGGCCGCGAGGGCGGCTACAGATACGCAGTATTTT
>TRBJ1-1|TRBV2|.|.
CASSESSYGGQVF
TGTGCCAGCAGTGAGTCCTCCTACGGGGGGCAGGTCTTT
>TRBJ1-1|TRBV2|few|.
CASSGRGRNTEAFF
TGTGCCAGCAGTGGCAGGGGAAGGAACACTGAAGCTTTCTTT
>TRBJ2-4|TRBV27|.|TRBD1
CASADRRMTKNIQYF
TGTGCCAGCGCGGACAGGAGGATGACCAAAAACATTCAGTACTTC
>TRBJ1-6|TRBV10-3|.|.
CAITDHPAASPLHF
TGTGCCATCACTGACCACCCCGCGGCTTCACCCCTCCACTTT
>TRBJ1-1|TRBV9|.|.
CASNPAGEGTEAFF
TGTGCCAGCAACCCTGCTGGGGAGGGGACTGAAGCTTTCTTT
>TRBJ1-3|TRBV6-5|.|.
CASSYSVRGGRNTIYF
TGTGCCAGCAGTTACTCGGTACGGGGGGGAAGAAACACCATATATTTT
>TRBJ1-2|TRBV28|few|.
CASTKTVRGYTF
TGTGCCAGCACTAAGACAGTACGGGGCTACACCTTC
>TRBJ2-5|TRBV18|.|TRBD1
CASSTDRGLQETQYF
TGTGCCAGCTCGACAGACAGGGGGCTTCAAGAGACCCAGTACTTC
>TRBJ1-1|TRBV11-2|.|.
CASSLAGGTEAFF
TGTGCCAGCAGCTTAGCGGGGGGCACTGAAGCTTTCTTT
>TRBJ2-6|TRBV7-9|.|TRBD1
CASSLVGRDRDPGANVLTF
TGTGCCAGCAGCTTAGTAGGTAGGGACAGGGACCCTGGGGCCAACGTCCTGACTTTC
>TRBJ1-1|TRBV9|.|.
CASSGQPNTEAFF
TGTGCCAGCAGCGGACAGCCGAACACTGAAGCTTTCTTT